This TCR beta chain was documented in a study of CD8 T cells in Susac syndrome. RNA in amounts of roughly 0.5 to 1 ug was reverse transcribed with random hexamers. A multiplex approach, immunoSEQ multiplex PCR, amplified TCR beta CDR3 across 54 Vbeta and 13 Jbeta. Via MiXCR, TCRdb re-called the immunoSEQ multiplex PCR reads, giving one row per CDR3 protein. The sample records a few hundred thousand distinct CDR3 sequences, 70% to 90% being singletons. Sequencing of TCR beta was undertaken in CD8+ and CD4+ T cells derived from blood. Negative isolation yielded the CD8+ and CD4+ T cells, while FACS enriched the TEMRA cells. The sample was CD8+ T cells from PBMCs. The TCR was taken from a human donor with multiple sclerosis.

Here the CDR3 DNA reads TGTGCCAGCAGCCCGACAGGCGGTGGAACAGATACGCAGTATTTT. Protein sequence: CASSPTGGGTDTQYF. V and J are TRBV7-9 and TRBJ2-3, with a tentative D call TRBD1 (6 bases). With 5 bases removed from V and 3 bases from J, the gap between germline ends came to 15 bases. The CDR3 extends over 15 amino acids. CDR1 is SEHNR and CDR2 is FQNEAQ in the germline V gene (reference sequence).